These 28 T cell receptor beta chains were all obtained from the same sample, sequenced in a study of T cells in narcolepsy. The data were produced by immunoSEQ multiplex PCR, yet TCRdb's version contains in-frame clones alone and is incomplete. The table has tens of thousands of clones, around 82% seen once. Sample: CD45RA- memory CD4+ T cells from PBMCs. The receptors shown here come from a human donor with narcolepsy.

This chain connects TRBV2 to TRBJ1-3; TRBD1 is a possible D gene (6 bases). This CDR3 spans 15 amino acids. The germline gives CDR1 SNHLY, CDR2 FYNNEI. Trimming shortened V by 2 bases and J by 4 bases, and 12 bases separated the two germline ends. The CDR3 region is CASSEQTGFGNTIYF. The CDR3, as DNA: TGTGCCAGCAGTGAACAAACAGGGTTCGGAAACACCATATATTTT. Together with reference TRBV2 and TRBJ1-3, the CDR3 gives the full variable domain: EPEVTQTPSHQVTQMGQEVILRCVPISNHLYFYWYRQILGQKVEFLVSFYNNEISEKSEIFDDQFSVERPDGSNFTLKIRSTKLEDSAMYFCASSEQTGFGNTIYFGEGSWLTVV.

J is TRBJ2-5 and V is TRBV5-1; D may be TRBD1 or TRBD2 (6 bases each). The ends were cut back, 6 bases at V and 11 bases at J, with 17 bases in the middle. The CDR3 spans 12 residues. The germline V gene has CDR1 SGHRS and CDR2 YFSETQ. The CDR3 here is CASTLTTGRQYF. The CDR3 DNA is TGCGCCAGCACACTGACCACAGGGAGGCAGTACTTC.

The gene calls are TRBV5-4 and TRBJ2-5; 9 bases line up with TRBD2. Germline V lookup: CDR1 SGHNT, CDR2 YYREEE (reference sequence). The CDR3 totals 16 residues. J gave up 4 bases and V 0 bases, and 7 bases lay outside the gene matches. The CDR3, as DNA: TGTGCCAGCAGCTTGGCCGGAGCGGGGGGTAGAGAGACCCAGTACTTC. Its translation is CASSLAGAGGRETQYF.

For the CDR3, the DNA is TGTGCCAGCAGCCGGACTAGCGGGGCGAGGGGTTCCTACGAGCAGTACTTC. Translated, it gives CASSRTSGARGSYEQYF. V usage is TRBV7-2 and J usage is TRBJ2-5; 12 bases fit TRBD2. The J call is in doubt because the DNA end fits TRBJ2-7 better. Germline CDR1 reads SGHTA; CDR2 reads FQGNSA. The CDR3 consists of 17 residues.

This chain connects TRBV15 to TRBJ1-2, with D unresolved. In germline, CDR1 is LNHNV, CDR2 YYDKDF (reference sequence). Deletions cut 0 bases from V and 4 bases from J, with 15 bases between. This CDR3 comprises 16 residues. CDR3 nucleotide sequence: TGTGCCACCAGCAGAGATGAAGGGTCCCCTGGCTATGGCTACACCTTC. This sequence encodes CATSRDEGSPGYGYTF.

The chain combines TRBV5-1 with TRBJ1-2, with a possible D match to TRBD1 (6 bases). Trimming left V 4 bases short and J 3 bases short, with 10 bases between. Per the germline V gene, CDR1 is SGHRS and CDR2 is YFSETQ. This CDR3 has 13 residues. CDR3: CASSPGGYYGYTF. CDR3 bases: TGCGCCAGCAGCCCGGGGGGCTACTATGGCTACACCTTC.

The V and J genes are TRBV5-1 and TRBJ1-2, with 9 bases that match TRBD1. J lost 3 bases, V lost 0 bases, and 3 bases had no gene match. This CDR3 has 15 residues. From germline, CDR1 is SGHRS and CDR2 YFSETQ. The CDR3 sequence is CASSLVGDRDYGYTF. DNA for the CDR3: TGCGCCAGCAGCTTGGTAGGGGACAGGGACTATGGCTACACCTTC.

V usage is TRBV7-2 and J usage is TRBJ2-5; D ambiguous. The DNA end is more similar to TRBJ2-7, so the J call may be wrong. Germline V gene lookup returns CDR1 SGHTA and CDR2 FQGNSA. The CDR3 totals 13 residues. CDR3 sequence (DNA): TGTGCCAGCAGCTTCATTTACTCCTACGAGCAGTACTTC. Translated: CASSFIYSYEQYF.

V usage is TRBV4-3 and J usage is TRBJ1-2, with a tentative D call TRBD1 (6 bases). The germline gives CDR1 LGHNA, CDR2 YSLEER. The CDR3 consists of 15 residues. Trimming shortened V by 0 bases and J by 6 bases, and 14 bases separated the two germline ends. CDR3 amino acids: CASSQEERQAHGYTF. The CDR3 DNA reads as TGCGCCAGCAGCCAAGAGGAGAGACAGGCCCATGGCTACACCTTC.

This clone was observed a handful of times. The chain joins TRBV7-2 to TRBJ1-1, with D possibly matching TRBD1 (6 bases). V lost 0 bases, J lost 4 bases, and 12 bases lay in between. The CDR3 totals 15 residues. CDR1 is SGHTA and CDR2 is FQGNSA in the germline V gene. The CDR3: CASSLAGGQGTEAFF. The CDR3, as DNA: TGTGCCAGCAGCTTAGCAGGGGGTCAGGGCACTGAAGCTTTCTTT.

The V and J genes are TRBV18 and TRBJ1-2; possibly TRBD1 for D (6 bases). Per the germline V gene, CDR1 is KGHSH and CDR2 is LQKENI. The V and J ends lost 2 bases and 3 bases respectively, with 16 bases between them. CDR3 size: 16 residues. DNA for the CDR3: TGTGCCAGCTCACCAACGGGGACATCAAGGTACTATGGCTACACCTTC. Protein sequence: CASSPTGTSRYYGYTF.

The chain uses TRBV6-1 and TRBJ2-2, with D possibly TRBD1 on 5 matching bases. The V gene's germline CDR1 is MNHNS and CDR2 SASEGT. This CDR3 spans 13 amino acids. Trimming pared 8 bases from V and 4 bases from J, leaving 11 bases between. The DNA of the CDR3 is TGTGCCAGCCAGGGAACGAGCACCGGGGAGCTGTTTTTT. Its protein product is CASQGTSTGELFF.

The chain joins TRBV27 to TRBJ2-3; D is ambiguous. V was trimmed by 3 bases and J by 5 bases, leaving 6 bases between them. The CDR3 consists of 12 residues. The germline V gene has CDR1 MNHEY and CDR2 SMNVEV (reference sequence). CDR3 DNA sequence: TGTGCCAGCAGTTTTATTGGAGATACGCAGTATTTT. It specifies CASSFIGDTQYF.

V is TRBV19 and J is TRBJ2-3; 8 nucleotides match TRBD1. CDR3 size: 18 residues. With V trimmed by 6 bases and J by 4 bases, 18 bases remained unmatched. The V gene's germline CDR1 is LNHDA and CDR2 SQIVND (reference sequence). The CDR3 DNA follows: TGTGCCAGTAGGGGAACGGGACAGGCCCTTTTGATGTCAGATACGCAGTATTTT. Protein product: CASRGTGQALLMSDTQYF. The variable domain in full, with the rest retrieved from reference TRBV19 and TRBJ2-3, is DGGITQSPKYLFRKEGQNVTLSCEQNLNHDAMYWYRQDPGQGLRLIYYSQIVNDFQKGDIAEGYSVSREKKESFPLTVTSAQKNPTAFYLCASRGTGQALLMSDTQYFGPGTRLTVL.

This chain joins TRBV11-2 and TRBJ1-5, with 7 bases lining up with TRBD1. CDR1 SGHAT and CDR2 FQNNGV come from the germline V gene. This CDR3 has 11 residues. V lost 3 bases to trimming and J lost 11 bases; unmatched junction nucleotides: 1. This CDR3 is CASSFGQAQHF. In nucleotides, the CDR3 is TGTGCCAGCAGCTTCGGACAGGCCCAGCATTTT.

The genes are TRBV6-1 and TRBJ1-5; 9 bases map to TRBD1. CDR1 is MNHNS, CDR2 SASEGT, per germline. This CDR3 is built from 14 residues. The V and J ends lost 6 bases and 7 bases, in that order; junction bases with no gene match: 7. CDR3 nucleotide sequence: TGTGCCAGCAGGGGACAGGGCGTCCGGCAGCCCCAGCATTTT. It codes for CASRGQGVRQPQHF.

The chain links TRBV9 to TRBJ2-1; D may match TRBD1 or TRBD2 (5 bases each). Germline V gives CDR1 SGDLS, CDR2 YYNGEE. The CDR3 extends over 15 amino acids. With 3 bases removed from V and 2 bases from J, the gap between germline ends came to 12 bases. The CDR3 DNA is TGTGCCAGCAGCGGGGGGTCGGCCCCCTACAATGAGCAGTTCTTC. Translated: CASSGGSAPYNEQFF.

This sequence joins TRBV7-8 and TRBJ1-2; TRBD1 is a possible D gene (6 bases). Between the trimmed V and J ends, which lost 2 bases and 4 bases, there was a span of 11 bases. The CDR3 covers 14 residues. Germline assignment: CDR1 SGHVS and CDR2 FQNEAQ. The CDR3 bases are TGTGCCAGCAGCTTACGCAGGGGAAGCTATGGCTACACCTTC. Its protein is CASSLRRGSYGYTF.

V and J are TRBV9 and TRBJ1-5; D unresolved. V was shortened by 0 bases and J by 0 bases, with 7 bases between the two germline ends. The CDR3 extends over 15 amino acids. The V gene's germline CDR1 is SGDLS and CDR2 YYNGEE. The CDR3 sequence is CASSVGGLSNQPQHF. CDR3 bases: TGTGCCAGCAGCGTAGGAGGGCTTAGCAATCAGCCCCAGCATTTT.

This rearrangement joins TRBV6-1 to TRBJ1-1; D remains ambiguous. Germline V lookup: CDR1 MNHNS, CDR2 SASEGT. Trimming left V 3 bases short and J 5 bases short, with 7 bases between. This CDR3 contains 12 residues. This chain's CDR3 is CASSEEVTEAFF. CDR3 in DNA: TGTGCCAGCAGTGAGGAGGTTACTGAAGCTTTCTTT.

The genes are TRBV7-9 and TRBJ2-3; tentatively, D is TRBD1 (5 bases). Germline CDR1 SEHNR, CDR2 FQNEAQ (reference sequence). The CDR3 has 16 amino acids. Trimming pared 5 bases from V and 3 bases from J, leaving 18 bases between. CDR3 nucleotides: TGTGCCAGCAGCCCCTACGCCAGGGTTGCTACAGATACGCAGTATTTT. Amino acid sequence: CASSPYARVATDTQYF.

The chain links TRBV28 to TRBJ1-1, with no clear D. Looked up from germline, CDR1 is MDHEN and CDR2 is SYDVKM. V lost 7 bases to trimming and J lost 2 bases, with 11 bases between them. This CDR3 has 13 amino acids. The CDR3 spells CASKVGGNTEAFF. The CDR3 DNA reads as TGTGCCAGCAAGGTGGGAGGCAACACTGAAGCTTTCTTT.

This clone occurred once. The rearrangement uses TRBV6-5 and TRBJ2-1, with D hard to call. Germline CDR1 reads MNHEY; CDR2 reads SVGAGI. The CDR3 is 15 residues long. Trimming shortened V by 2 bases and J by 2 bases, and 10 bases separated the two germline ends. This CDR3 reads CASSYAGGPYNEQFF. The CDR3 coding sequence is TGTGCCAGCAGTTACGCCGGCGGCCCCTACAATGAGCAGTTCTTC.

V usage is TRBV9 and J usage is TRBJ1-4; 9 nucleotides line up with TRBD1. The CDR3 is 16 amino acids. Germline V gives CDR1 SGDLS, CDR2 YYNGEE. V was clipped by 0 bases and J by 6 bases; unmatched bases: 6. The CDR3 loop reads CASSVGPRTGDEKLFF. Written as DNA, the CDR3 is TGTGCCAGCAGCGTAGGACCTAGGACAGGGGATGAAAAACTGTTTTTT. The full variable domain, completed using reference TRBV9 and TRBJ1-4, is DSGVTQTPKHLITATGQRVTLRCSPRSGDLSVYWYQQSLDQGLQFLIQYYNGEERAKGNILERFSAQQFPDLHSELNLSSLELGDSALYFCASSVGPRTGDEKLFFGSGTQLSVL.

The chain carries TRBV30 and TRBJ2-3; D is tentatively TRBD1 or TRBD2 (5 bases each). Germline CDR1 reads GTSNPN; CDR2 reads SVGIG (reference sequence). CDR3 length: 14 residues. V shed 6 bases and J shed 0 bases, with 13 bases lying between them. CDR3 loop: CACLEDTSTDTQYF. Written as DNA, the CDR3 is TGTGCCTGCCTGGAGGACACGAGCACAGATACGCAGTATTTT.

The chain uses TRBV7-2 and TRBJ2-6, with D possibly being TRBD1 (6 bases). CDR1 is SGHTA, CDR2 FQGNSA, per germline. Trimming took 5 bases from V and 2 from J, leaving 10 bases between them. The CDR3 is 15 amino acids. DNA of the CDR3: TGTGCCAGCAGCGCACGGACAGCTGGGGCCAACGTCCTGACTTTC. It is translated as CASSARTAGANVLTF.

V and J are TRBV7-7 and TRBJ2-5, with 11 bases aligning to TRBD2. Unmatched junction bases numbered 3, after V lost 5 bases and J lost 1 base. This CDR3 comprises 15 residues. CDR1 SSHAT and CDR2 FNYEAQ come from the germline V gene (reference sequence). The CDR3 spells CASSPTSGGQETQYF. In DNA, the CDR3 is TGTGCCAGCAGCCCTACTAGCGGGGGCCAAGAGACCCAGTACTTC.

This chain uses TRBV4-3 with TRBJ2-1, with D unclear. Germline V gives CDR1 LGHNA, CDR2 YSLEER. This CDR3 has 17 residues. Trimming took 0 bases from V and 3 from J, leaving 15 bases between them. CDR3 sequence (DNA): TGCGCCAGCAGCCAAGAATCGCGGAGCCTCGGCTACAATGAGCAGTTCTTC. This sequence encodes CASSQESRSLGYNEQFF.